This T cell receptor beta chain appears in the sequencing data of a study of T-cell memory formation after mild COVID-19. The CDR3 sequence is 14 residues long. Trimming shortened V by 4 bases and J by 3 bases, and 10 bases separated the two germline ends. Germline CDR1 and CDR2: SGHDN and FVKESK. This clonotype came up a few times. Its specificity is unknown. In TCRdb, the 5' RACE reads were re-called with MiXCR into one record per CDR3 protein. The data show approximately 450,000 distinct CDR3 sequences, roughly 20% seen once. Regarding the study as a whole: Prior to infection, memory already included some responding clones, suggesting cross-reactive memory joined.

The origin of this receptor is an adult woman who had mild COVID-19 (a few samples of this study predate the infection). Cell type and time point are not known. Sequenced sample: PBMCs or a T cell subset sorted from them (not recorded which). The genes are TRBV14 and TRBJ2-1, with TRBD1 as a possible D gene (5 bases). CDR3 nucleotides: TGTGCCAGCAGCCGGACAACTGTCTACAATGAGCAGTTCTTC. This sequence encodes CASSRTTVYNEQFF. The full variable domain, rest sourced from reference TRBV14 and TRBJ2-1, is EAGVTQFPSHSVIEKGQTVTLRCDPISGHDNLYWYRRVMGKEIKFLLHFVKESKQDESGMPNNRFLAERTGGTYSTLKVQPAELEDSGVYFCASSRTTVYNEQFFGPGTRLTVL.